The 18 T cell receptor beta chains presented below share a single source sample, sequenced in a study of T cell responses to AZD1222 COVID-19 vaccine. Assay: immunoSEQ multiplex PCR; the TCRdb copy retains only in-frame clones and omits some. Of 89,000 or so clones in the sample, around 90% were seen once. The source was peripheral blood, collected 28 days after the second AZD1222 dose. These receptors originate from an adult who received the AZD1222 COVID-19 vaccine.

The rearrangement uses TRBV24-1 and TRBJ1-5, with 8 nucleotides matching TRBD1. Germline lookup yields CDR1 KGHDR and CDR2 SFDVKD. The CDR3 length is 17 residues. V shed 1 base and J 1 base; nucleotides not matched to a gene: 5. The CDR3 nucleotides are TGTGCCACCAGTGATTTTAAGACAGGGGTCAGCAATCAGCCCCAGCATTTT. It is translated as CATSDFKTGVSNQPQHF.

The chain employs TRBV4-3 and TRBJ2-7; D perhaps matches TRBD2 (5 bases). Trimming shortened V by 1 base and J by 4 bases, and 14 bases separated the two germline ends. Per the germline V gene, CDR1 is LGHNA and CDR2 is YSLEER. This CDR3 has 15 amino acids. Here the CDR3 reads CASSQGGPRRYEQYF. CDR3 DNA: TGCGCCAGCAGCCAAGGCGGGCCCAGGAGGTACGAGCAGTACTTC.

The chain recombines TRBV7-3 with TRBJ2-3; 9 bases align to TRBD1. V was clipped by 5 bases and J by 5 bases; unmatched bases: 8. Looked up from germline, CDR1 is SGHTA and CDR2 is FQGTGA. CDR3 length: 15 amino acids. The CDR3 region is CASSLQGALGDTQYF. The CDR3 coding sequence is TGTGCCAGCAGCCTACAGGGGGCTCTTGGAGATACGCAGTATTTT.

This chain uses TRBV19 with TRBJ2-1; tentatively, D is TRBD1 or TRBD2 (6 bases each). The CDR3 sequence is 16 residues long. Germline V gene data show CDR1 as LNHDA and CDR2 as SQIVND (reference sequence). Trimming stripped 4 bases from V and 0 bases from J, with 13 bases between. The CDR3 here is CASSTLGGSSYNEQFF. In nucleotides, the CDR3 is TGTGCCAGTAGTACCCTCGGGGGCAGCTCCTACAATGAGCAGTTCTTC.

This chain connects TRBV6-2 or TRBV6-3 to TRBJ2-7; TRBD2 aligns across 7 bases. The CDR3 runs 19 residues. Per germline, CDR1 MNHEY and CDR2 SVGEGT. The V and J ends lost 4 bases and 2 bases, in that order; junction bases with no gene match: 20. The CDR3 nucleotides are TGTGCCAGCAGTTCCATCTCATCGGGGTCTAGCGGTAACCCCTACGAGCAGTACTTC. Amino acids: CASSSISSGSSGNPYEQYF.

This clone occurred once. This chain connects TRBV9 to TRBJ1-3, with D perhaps matching TRBD1 (5 bases). The V end was cut by 0 bases, the J end by 2 bases, with 18 bases between. The CDR3 is 18 residues long. The germline CDR1 and CDR2 sequences are SGDLS and YYNGEE. CDR3 sequence (DNA): TGTGCCAGCAGCGTAGACCCGATCGGGGGGGATCCTGGAAACACCATATATTTT. Its protein product is CASSVDPIGGDPGNTIYF.

This clone was counted a single time. The chain links TRBV28 to TRBJ1-4; D gene uncertain. The CDR3 is 11 amino acids. Germline V gene data show CDR1 as MDHEN and CDR2 as SYDVKM. Trimming shortened V by 6 bases and J by 11 bases, and 10 bases separated the two germline ends. The CDR3: CASRTVGKLFF. For the CDR3, the DNA is TGTGCCAGCAGGACGGTGGGTAAACTGTTTTTT.

This clone was counted a few times. V and J are TRBV6-4 and TRBJ2-3; 10 bases agree with TRBD2. The CDR3 totals 15 residues. Germline V lookup: CDR1 MRHNA, CDR2 SNTAGT. V was clipped by 5 bases and J by 0 bases; unmatched bases: 2. In DNA form, the CDR3 reads TGTGCCAGCAGTCAGACTAGCGGGAGCACAGATACGCAGTATTTT. Translated: CASSQTSGSTDTQYF.

The rearrangement links TRBV9 to TRBJ2-3; 8 nucleotides line up with TRBD2. V shed 6 bases and J 4 bases; nucleotides not matched to a gene: 7. This CDR3 spans 14 amino acids. CDR1 and CDR2 (germline): SGDLS, YYNGEE. The chain's CDR3 is CASTSGRPPDTQYF. CDR3 nucleotide sequence: TGTGCCAGCACCAGCGGGAGACCCCCAGATACGCAGTATTTT.

This chain uses TRBV6-4 with TRBJ1-1; unclear D gene. Trimming removed 3 bases at V and 2 bases at J, with 7 bases between. Germline CDR1 MRHNA, CDR2 SNTAGT. The CDR3 extends over 13 amino acids. In DNA form, the CDR3 reads TGTGCCAGCAGTGAAGGACCCAACACTGAAGCTTTCTTT. Translating gives CASSEGPNTEAFF.

The chain is built from TRBV5-1 and TRBJ2-3, with TRBD2 identical over 8 bases. The CDR3 spans 16 residues. The V segment lost 4 bases and the J segment 2 bases; nucleotides outside the gene matches: 9. Germline V gene lookup returns CDR1 SGHRS and CDR2 YFSETQ. The CDR3 coding sequence is TGCGCCAGCAGCAAAACGGAGGGACTAGTCACAGATACGCAGTATTTT. Residues: CASSKTEGLVTDTQYF.

The V and J genes are TRBV16 and TRBJ2-3; 8 positions match TRBD1. The CDR3 sequence is 20 residues long. V trimming: 2 bases; J trimming: 0 bases; junction bases outside the gene matches: 16. From germline, CDR1 is KGHSY and CDR2 FQNENV. CDR3 nucleotides: TGTGCCAGCAGCCAAACCGGGACAGGTCTATCCGGGACTAGCACAGATACGCAGTATTTT. It encodes CASSQTGTGLSGTSTDTQYF.

The V and J genes are TRBV5-6 and TRBJ1-2, with TRBD1 matching over 8 bases. With 4 bases clipped from V and 7 bases from J, the junction kept 6 bases outside the gene matches. CDR3 length equals 13 residues. The germline V gene has CDR1 SGHDT and CDR2 YYEEEE. The CDR3 loop is CASSIGQGGGYTF. The CDR3 DNA follows: TGTGCCAGCAGCATTGGACAGGGTGGTGGCTACACCTTC.

The rearrangement uses TRBV27 and TRBJ2-2; TRBD2 might be the D (5 bases). V was cut by 5 bases and J by 0 bases, with 13 bases left in between. The CDR3 runs 16 residues. The germline CDR1 and CDR2 sequences are MNHEY and SMNVEV (reference sequence). As DNA, the CDR3 is TGTGCCAGCAGTCGCCGACGGGATACGAACACCGGGGAGCTGTTTTTT. Amino acids: CASSRRRDTNTGELFF.

The chain recombines TRBV11-3 with TRBJ2-1; D is uncertain. The CDR3 loop spans 13 amino acids. CDR1 and CDR2 (germline): SGHNT, YENEEA. V gave up 5 bases and J gave up 6 bases, with 11 bases separating them. CDR3 DNA: TGTGCCAGCAGCCCGGGCAGGAGCAATGAGCAGTTCTTC. It yields the protein CASSPGRSNEQFF.

This chain uses TRBV2 with TRBJ1-6; D is possibly TRBD1 (6 bases). The CDR3 totals 13 residues. With 8 bases removed from V and 6 bases from J, the gap between germline ends came to 11 bases. Germline CDR1 reads SNHLY; CDR2 reads FYNNEI. CDR3 protein: CASHGTFNSPLHF. In DNA, the CDR3 is TGTGCCAGCCACGGGACATTTAATTCACCCCTCCACTTT.

V is TRBV30 and J is TRBJ2-5, with D maybe TRBD2 (5 bases). V shed 3 bases and J shed 1 base, with 21 bases lying between them. Per the germline V gene, CDR1 is GTSNPN and CDR2 is SVGIG (reference sequence). The CDR3 sequence is 17 residues long. The chain's CDR3 is CAWRRGLADPRQETQYF. In nucleotides, the CDR3 is TGTGCCTGGAGGAGAGGGCTCGCAGACCCTCGCCAAGAGACCCAGTACTTC.

J is TRBJ2-1 and V is TRBV30; D might be TRBD2 (6 bases). CDR1 is GTSNPN, CDR2 SVGIG, per germline (reference sequence). This CDR3 region has 12 residues. V was shortened by 5 bases and J by 5 bases, with 10 bases between the two germline ends. CDR3 region: CAWAGSDNEQFF. The DNA for the CDR3 is TGTGCCTGGGCGGGGTCCGACAATGAGCAGTTCTTC.